The 14 T cell receptor beta chains listed next were all sequenced from one sample in a study of T cell changes during pregnancy in multiple sclerosis. The assay was immunoSEQ multiplex PCR, and TCRdb's table has in-frame clones only and misses some. The table shows over 55,000 clones, with nearly 90% occurring only once. The specimen was peripheral blood, collected in the first trimester of pregnancy. These receptors were collected from a female donor with multiple sclerosis, enrolled in a pregnancy study.

The gene calls are TRBV11-2 and TRBJ2-1; D might be TRBD2 (5 bases). Germline assignment: CDR1 SGHAT and CDR2 FQNNGV. This CDR3 is built from 15 residues. Deletions cut 1 base from V and 5 bases from J, with 12 bases between. CDR3 sequence: CASSLAERAHNEQFF. Written as DNA, the CDR3 is TGTGCCAGCAGCTTAGCTGAGAGGGCCCACAATGAGCAGTTCTTC.

This clone occurred once. The chain employs TRBV28 and TRBJ1-2; unclear D gene. This CDR3 has 15 residues. V was pared by 2 bases and J by 2 bases, with 12 bases between. In germline, CDR1 is MDHEN, CDR2 SYDVKM. CDR3 coding DNA: TGTGCCAGCAGTTTACGGCGAGTGACAAACTATGGCTACACCTTC. Translating it yields CASSLRRVTNYGYTF.

Remarks on this clone: A junction end diverges from the germline sequence, so it may reflect a read error. The same CDR3 also results from other DNA sequences found in this sample. The CDR3 DNA follows: TGTGCCAGCAGGGGCTACAACAATGAGCAATTCTTC. This encodes CASRGYNNEQFF. This chain uses TRBV6-5 with TRBJ2-1; no reliable D call. The CDR3 runs to 12 residues. Germline V lookup: CDR1 MNHEY, CDR2 SVGAGI.

This chain uses TRBV19 with TRBJ1-3, with TRBD1 matching 11 bases. The germline gives CDR1 LNHDA, CDR2 SQIVND (reference sequence). After removal of 6 bases from V and 4 bases from J, the junction contained 5 bases not matched to a gene. This CDR3 comprises 15 residues. The CDR3 loop reads CASRMGQGDGNTIYF. The CDR3 DNA reads as TGTGCCAGTAGGATGGGACAGGGGGACGGAAACACCATATATTTT.

This sequence joins TRBV9 and TRBJ1-4, with 7 bases identical to TRBD1. V gave up 1 base and J gave up 0 bases; unmatched junction bases: 0. This CDR3 comprises 15 residues. Germline CDR1 is SGDLS and CDR2 is YYNGEE. CDR3 nucleotide sequence: TGTGCCAGCAGCGTAACAGGGGCAACTAATGAAAAACTGTTTTTT. This encodes CASSVTGATNEKLFF.

This clone was recorded only once. The V call is TRBV29-1, the J call TRBJ2-3, with 8 bases identical to TRBD1. The CDR3 runs 14 residues. CDR1 SQVTM and CDR2 ANQGSEA come from the germline V gene. CDR3 sequence reads: CVSVDQGAADTQYF. The CDR3 nucleotides read TGCGTCAGCGTAGATCAGGGGGCGGCAGATACGCAGTATTTT.

The chain uses TRBV5-5 and TRBJ1-5, with 8 positions matching TRBD1. The CDR3 length is 16 residues. The V gene end was trimmed by 0 bases and the J gene end by 4 bases; junction bases not matched to a gene: 6. Per the germline V gene, CDR1 is SGHKS and CDR2 is YYEKEE (reference sequence). CDR3 amino acids: CASSLGQGALNQPQHF. As DNA, the CDR3 is TGTGCCAGCAGCTTGGGGCAGGGGGCGTTAAATCAGCCCCAGCATTTT.

This clone was recorded once. This chain uses TRBV6-5 with TRBJ2-7; no clear D. The CDR3 spans 12 residues. CDR1 is MNHEY, CDR2 SVGAGI, per germline. V was shortened by 5 bases and J by 2 bases, with 7 bases between the two germline ends. CDR3 sequence: CASSQNPYEQYF. As DNA, the CDR3 is TGTGCCAGCAGTCAGAACCCCTACGAGCAGTACTTC.

This clone was seen at least ten times. V and J are TRBV12-5 and TRBJ2-3; 7 bases match TRBD1. CDR1 is LGHNT, CDR2 FRNRAP, per germline. This CDR3 is 16 amino acids long. V shed 4 bases and J 0 bases; nucleotides not matched to a gene: 7. CDR3 sequence reads: CASGSDRDPSTDTQYF. CDR3 coding DNA: TGTGCTAGTGGTTCCGACAGGGACCCTAGCACAGATACGCAGTATTTT.

The chain is built from TRBV19 and TRBJ2-5, with TRBD2 identical over 10 bases. CDR1 is LNHDA, CDR2 SQIVND, per germline (reference sequence). J was trimmed by 5 bases and V by 6 bases; bases with no gene match: 3. The length of the CDR3 is 13 residues. The CDR3 region is CASSEREGETQYF. The CDR3 DNA follows: TGTGCCAGTAGCGAGCGGGAGGGGGAGACCCAGTACTTC.

The rearrangement uses TRBV5-6 and TRBJ1-2; D may be TRBD1 (5 bases). The germline V and J ends were trimmed by 1 base and 7 bases, with 17 bases remaining between them. Germline-derived CDR1 and CDR2 are SGHDT and YYEEEE. CDR3 size: 15 residues. The CDR3 loop is CASSLPGRGMGGYTF. The CDR3 DNA reads TGTGCCAGCAGCTTGCCCGGTCGGGGGATGGGTGGCTACACCTTC.

The chain employs TRBV7-9 and TRBJ2-1, with unresolved D. The V gene lost 3 bases and the J gene lost 4 bases, with 10 bases spanning the gap. Looked up from germline, CDR1 is SEHNR and CDR2 is FQNEAQ (reference sequence). The length of the CDR3 is 14 residues. The CDR3 region is CASSFSLLYNEQFF. The DNA of the CDR3 is TGTGCCAGCAGCTTCTCCCTTCTTTACAATGAGCAGTTCTTC. Based on the CDR3 plus reference TRBV7-9 and TRBJ2-1, the full variable domain is DTGVSQNPRHKITKRGQNVTFRCDPISEHNRLYWYRQTLGQGPEFLTYFQNEAQLEKSRLLSDRFSAERPKGSFSTLEIQRTEQGDSAMYLCASSFSLLYNEQFFGPGTRLTVL.

The V and J genes are TRBV7-2 and TRBJ2-6; D gene ambiguous. CDR3 size: 15 residues. CDR1 and CDR2 (germline): SGHTA, FQGNSA. Trimming took off 3 bases at V and 1 base at J, with 7 bases between the two ends. CDR3 nucleotide sequence: TGTGCCAGCAGCTTCGGTCGTTCTGGGGCCAACGTCCTGACTTTC. Protein sequence: CASSFGRSGANVLTF. The whole variable domain, remainder taken from reference TRBV7-2 and TRBJ2-6, is GAGVSQSPSNKVTEKGKDVELRCDPISGHTALYWYRQSLGQGLEFLIYFQGNSAPDKSGLPSDRFSAERTGGSVSTLTIQRTQQEDSAVYLCASSFGRSGANVLTFGAGSRLTVL.

This clone was seen more than once but under ten times. The rearrangement uses TRBV4-3 and TRBJ1-4; TRBD1 might be the D (5 bases). The CDR3 is made up of 15 amino acids. The V gene lost 0 bases and the J gene lost 7 bases, with 12 bases spanning the gap. The V gene's germline CDR1 is LGHNA and CDR2 YSLEER. The CDR3 region is CASSQDYIGGEKLFF. The CDR3 region has the DNA TGCGCCAGCAGCCAAGATTACATCGGGGGTGAAAAACTGTTTTTT.